The 27 T cell receptor beta chains presented below share a single source sample, sequenced in a study of cytomegalovirus exposure and HLA in healthy donors. Sequencing used immunoSEQ multiplex PCR; TCRdb keeps in-frame clones, though not all of them. The table shows 220,000 or so clones, with approximately 87% occurring only once. Sequencing was done on a sample of PBMCs. These receptors originate from a woman aged 18 to 35 in good health and CMV-seronegative.

The genes are TRBV19 and TRBJ2-7, with a weak D call TRBD2 (5 bases). The V end lost 4 bases, the J end lost 5 bases, and 18 bases lay between the germline ends. The V gene's germline CDR1 is LNHDA and CDR2 SQIVND (reference sequence). The length of the CDR3 is 15 residues. The CDR3 nucleotides are TGTGCCAGTAGTACCCCTAGACTAATTCTAAACGAGCAGTACTTC. It encodes CASSTPRLILNEQYF.

The chain couples TRBV2 to TRBJ1-1; TRBD1 matches 12 bases. The V gene end was trimmed by 8 bases and the J gene end by 10 bases; junction bases not matched to a gene: 11. The CDR3 contains 14 residues. Germline CDR1 and CDR2: SNHLY and FYNNEI. CDR3 bases: TGTGCCAGCGCCGGGACAGGGGGCCTTAAAGTAGCTTTCTTT. This encodes CASAGTGGLKVAFF.

This clone was observed a single time. As DNA, the CDR3 is TGTGCCTCAGGGGGGGCCTCGGATTACGAGCAGTACTTC. It yields the protein CASGGASDYEQYF. V gene TRBV27 combines with J gene TRBJ2-7, with D possibly being TRBD1 or TRBD2 (7 bases each). Germline V CDR1 and CDR2: MNHEY, SMNVEV (reference sequence). Trimming removed 11 bases at V and 4 bases at J, with 18 bases between. The CDR3 contains 13 residues.

There are a few counts of this clone. CDR3 coding DNA: TGTGCCAGCAGTGAATGGGGGACAGGGATCTCCTACGAGCAGTACTTC. Translation gives CASSEWGTGISYEQYF. This sequence joins TRBV25-1 and TRBJ2-7; 9 bases map to TRBD1. The CDR3 has 16 residues. V was clipped by 1 base and J by 0 bases; unmatched bases: 4. Per germline, CDR1 MGHDK and CDR2 SYGVNS.

The genes are TRBV27 and TRBJ1-5, with D unclear. CDR1 is MNHEY and CDR2 is SMNVEV in the germline V gene (reference sequence). Trimming pared 10 bases from V and 2 bases from J, leaving 12 bases between. This CDR3 comprises 13 residues. This CDR3 reads CATREGRNQPQHF. The DNA of the CDR3 is TGTGCCACCCGCGAAGGGCGCAATCAGCCCCAGCATTTT.

The chain joins TRBV4-1 to TRBJ2-1; D perhaps matches TRBD1 (6 bases). V lost 1 base and J 10 bases, leaving 14 bases between the germline ends. Germline V CDR1 and CDR2: MGHRA, YSYEKL. The CDR3 sequence is 14 residues long. CDR3 DNA: TGCGCCAGCAGCCAAGCCCGAACAGGGACGGAGCAGTTCTTC. Encoded protein: CASSQARTGTEQFF.

This clone showed up just once. The chain couples TRBV5-1 to TRBJ2-1; TRBD2 matches at 13 bases. This CDR3 spans 17 amino acids. Germline CDR1 SGHRS, CDR2 YFSETQ. V was clipped by 4 bases and J by 6 bases; unmatched bases: 10. The CDR3, as DNA: TGCGCCAGCAGCCTTACTAGCGGGAGGGCGTTCTCCAATGAGCAGTTCTTC. Protein: CASSLTSGRAFSNEQFF.

The V and J genes are TRBV30 and TRBJ1-5; TRBD1 aligns across 12 bases. CDR1 is GTSNPN and CDR2 is SVGIG in the germline V gene (reference sequence). The J segment lost 6 bases and the V segment lost 2 bases, leaving 5 bases of the junction unmatched. The CDR3 contains 15 residues. Written as DNA, the CDR3 is TGTGCCTGGAGTATGGGACAGGGGGCCGGTCAGCCCCAGCATTTT. Encoded protein: CAWSMGQGAGQPQHF.

The rearrangement uses TRBV2 and TRBJ1-1; D possibly corresponds to TRBD1 (6 bases). Germline assignment: CDR1 SNHLY and CDR2 FYNNEI. The CDR3 sequence is 13 residues long. Trimming removed 6 bases from V and 11 bases from J, with 19 bases in between. CDR3 DNA: TGTGCCAGCAGGGAGGACAGAGGGGATAGGGCTTTCTTT. Its translation: CASREDRGDRAFF.

The chain carries TRBV5-1 and TRBJ1-2; 7 bases agree with TRBD1. Trimming cost V 0 bases and J 6 bases; bases outside gene matches: 2. The CDR3 consists of 13 residues. Germline values: CDR1 SGHRS, CDR2 YFSETQ. Here the CDR3 reads CASSLATGDGYTF. CDR3 coding DNA: TGCGCCAGCAGCTTGGCCACAGGGGATGGCTACACCTTC.

This chain joins TRBV5-1 and TRBJ1-6; D remains unclear. CDR1 SGHRS and CDR2 YFSETQ come from the germline V gene. Trimming removed 0 bases at V and 0 bases at J, with 7 bases between. This CDR3 region has 16 residues. The CDR3 DNA is TGCGCCAGCAGCTTGGGTAGGAGCTCCTATAATTCACCCCTCCACTTT. This codes for CASSLGRSSYNSPLHF.

The chain joins TRBV5-6 to TRBJ2-3; TRBD2 agrees at 10 bases. This CDR3 has 15 residues. Germline V gene sequence: CDR1 SGHDT, CDR2 YYEEEE. Germline trimming cut 5 bases from V and 5 bases from J; bases unmatched to any gene: 8. This chain's CDR3 is CASRPLAGVIDTQYF. The CDR3 coding sequence is TGTGCCAGCAGACCCCTAGCGGGAGTTATAGATACGCAGTATTTT.

The CDR3 loop is CASSKGTEYEQYF. The CDR3 DNA reads TGTGCCAGTAGTAAGGGGACAGAATACGAGCAGTACTTC. The chain carries TRBV19 and TRBJ2-7; 7 bases are shared with TRBD1. In germline, CDR1 is LNHDA, CDR2 SQIVND (reference sequence). Trimming removed 4 bases from V and 4 bases from J; junction bases left unmatched: 4. CDR3 length: 13 amino acids.

The chain uses TRBV5-4 and TRBJ2-7; D is unresolved. Germline lookup yields CDR1 SGHNT and CDR2 YYREEE (reference sequence). Trimming removed 1 base from V and 3 bases from J, with 8 bases in between. The CDR3 contains 13 residues. CDR3 nucleotide sequence: TGTGCCAGCAGCTTGCGTAGGAGCTACGAGCAGTACTTC. Translation gives CASSLRRSYEQYF.

The chain joins TRBV9 to TRBJ2-5; D is unresolved. The germline V and J ends were trimmed by 0 bases and 2 bases, with 20 bases remaining between them. Germline V gene lookup returns CDR1 SGDLS and CDR2 YYNGEE. The CDR3 contains 18 residues. This CDR3 is CASSVALAGPPYQETQYF. CDR3 DNA: TGTGCCAGCAGCGTAGCTTTGGCAGGCCCACCTTATCAAGAGACCCAGTACTTC.

This rearrangement joins TRBV11-1 to TRBJ1-1; D unresolved. CDR1 is SGHAT and CDR2 is FQDESV in the germline V gene (reference sequence). V lost 1 base and J 0 bases, leaving 12 bases between the germline ends. The CDR3 runs to 16 residues. The CDR3 region has the DNA TGTGCCAGCAGCTTAGTTGCAGGAGCCGTGAACACTGAAGCTTTCTTT. Protein product: CASSLVAGAVNTEAFF.

This chain links TRBV29-1 with TRBJ1-4; D ambiguous. Trimming stripped 4 bases from V and 4 bases from J, with 10 bases between. The length of the CDR3 is 13 residues. From germline, CDR1 is SQVTM and CDR2 ANQGSEA. This CDR3 reads CSVGWSRNEKLFF. CDR3 DNA sequence: TGCAGCGTTGGGTGGTCACGTAATGAAAAACTGTTTTTT.

The chain couples TRBV7-2 to TRBJ1-1; possibly TRBD1 for D (5 bases). This CDR3 comprises 15 residues. The germline CDR1 and CDR2 sequences are SGHTA and FQGNSA. V was shortened by 4 bases and J by 1 base, with 13 bases between the two germline ends. For the CDR3, the DNA is TGTGCCAGCAGCTCCACGGGACGGCCGAACACTGAAGCTTTCTTT. Translating gives CASSSTGRPNTEAFF.

The V call is TRBV7-2, the J call TRBJ1-1, with TRBD1 as a possible D gene (6 bases). V lost 1 base and J 3 bases, leaving 15 bases between the germline ends. This CDR3 comprises 16 residues. The germline V gene has CDR1 SGHTA and CDR2 FQGNSA. CDR3 amino acids: CASSLVRAGAYTEAFF. CDR3 DNA sequence: TGTGCCAGCAGCTTAGTCAGGGCGGGGGCGTACACTGAAGCTTTCTTT.

The V and J genes are TRBV30 and TRBJ2-7; a weak D match, TRBD1 (5 bases). Germline values: CDR1 GTSNPN, CDR2 SVGIG (reference sequence). The CDR3 contains 11 residues. Trimming cost V 5 bases and J 7 bases, with 12 bases left between them. The DNA for the CDR3 is TGTGCCTGGGGACACCATCAGGAGCAGTACTTC. It encodes CAWGHHQEQYF.

V usage is TRBV27 and J usage is TRBJ1-5, with D hard to call. Trimming left V 5 bases short and J 4 bases short, with 18 bases between. The length of the CDR3 is 16 residues. Germline V gene sequence: CDR1 MNHEY, CDR2 SMNVEV (reference sequence). This chain's CDR3 is CASSPSQKGWNQPQHF. Written as DNA, the CDR3 is TGTGCCAGCAGTCCCTCCCAGAAAGGGTGGAATCAGCCCCAGCATTTT.

This clone occurred once. The CDR3 region has the DNA TGCGCCAGCAGTGACAACAGGGGCGAGACCCAGTACTTC. Protein: CASSDNRGETQYF. The chain employs TRBV10-2 and TRBJ2-5; TRBD1 matches at 7 bases. The V gene end was trimmed by 3 bases and the J gene end by 5 bases; junction bases not matched to a gene: 3. This CDR3 is built from 13 residues. The germline V gene encodes CDR1 WSHSY and CDR2 SAAADI.

V usage is TRBV20-1 and J usage is TRBJ2-1, with D possibly being TRBD1 (5 bases). The CDR3 consists of 11 residues. Trimming removed 6 bases at V and 9 bases at J, with 12 bases between. Germline V CDR1 and CDR2: DFQATT, SNEGSKA (reference sequence). The CDR3 DNA reads as TGCAGTGCCGGCAGGGTAACTGAGCAGTTCTTC. Translation: CSAGRVTEQFF.

The chain recombines TRBV9 with TRBJ1-3; no firm D call. The CDR3 length is 15 residues. V was clipped by 4 bases and J by 4 bases, with 15 bases between them. CDR1 is SGDLS, CDR2 YYNGEE, per germline. Here the CDR3 reads CASSSTTSAGNTIYF. CDR3 sequence (DNA): TGTGCCAGCAGCTCTACTACCTCGGCAGGAAACACCATATATTTT.

The table lists this clone with a few counts. The chain uses TRBV30 and TRBJ1-3; D gene uncertain. Germline V lookup: CDR1 GTSNPN, CDR2 SVGIG (reference sequence). Trimming removed 2 bases from V and 7 bases from J, with 15 bases in between. CDR3 length: 14 residues. The CDR3 bases are TGTGCCTGGAGTCCGCCAGGAAGGTCCAACACCATATATTTT. Protein sequence: CAWSPPGRSNTIYF.

V gene TRBV2 combines with J gene TRBJ2-2, with 10 bases identical to TRBD1. The CDR3 runs 12 residues. The trim removed 8 bases at V and 8 bases at J, leaving 2 bases unmatched. Germline values: CDR1 SNHLY, CDR2 FYNNEI. The CDR3 here is CASRQGAGELFF. The CDR3 region has the DNA TGTGCCAGCCGACAGGGGGCAGGGGAGCTGTTTTTT. Combining the CDR3 with reference TRBV2 and TRBJ2-2 gives the whole variable domain EPEVTQTPSHQVTQMGQEVILRCVPISNHLYFYWYRQILGQKVEFLVSFYNNEISEKSEIFDDQFSVERPDGSNFTLKIRSTKLEDSAMYFCASRQGAGELFFGEGSRLTVL.

The chain carries TRBV5-1 and TRBJ2-1; the match to TRBD2 covers 16 bases. CDR1 and CDR2 from the germline V gene are SGHRS and YFSETQ. The CDR3 is 16 amino acids. Trimming removed 4 bases from V and 8 bases from J; junction bases left unmatched: 6. The CDR3 DNA sequence: TGCGCCAGCAGCCTAGGGACTAGCGGGGGGGTTTATGAGCAGTTCTTC. It yields the protein CASSLGTSGGVYEQFF.